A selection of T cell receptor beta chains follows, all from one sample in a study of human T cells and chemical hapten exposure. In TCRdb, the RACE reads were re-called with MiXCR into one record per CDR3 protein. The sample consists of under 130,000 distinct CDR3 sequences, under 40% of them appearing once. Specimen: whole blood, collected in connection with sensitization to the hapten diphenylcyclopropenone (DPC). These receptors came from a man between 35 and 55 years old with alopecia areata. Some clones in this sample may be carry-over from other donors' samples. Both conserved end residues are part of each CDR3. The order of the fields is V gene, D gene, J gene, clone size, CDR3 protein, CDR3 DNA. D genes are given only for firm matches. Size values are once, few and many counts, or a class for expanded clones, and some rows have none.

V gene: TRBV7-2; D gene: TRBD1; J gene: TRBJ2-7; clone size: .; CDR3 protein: CASSRDRGYEQYF; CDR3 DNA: TGTGCCAGCAGTCGGGACAGGGGGTACGAGCAGTACTTC
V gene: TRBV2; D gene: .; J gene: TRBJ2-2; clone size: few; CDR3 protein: CASTPTSRNTGELFF; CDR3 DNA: TGTGCCAGCACCCCTACTAGCAGGAACACCGGGGAGCTGTTTTTT
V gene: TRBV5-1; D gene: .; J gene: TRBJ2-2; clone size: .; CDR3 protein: CASTPGTANTGELFF; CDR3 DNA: TGCGCCAGCACCCCCGGGACTGCGAACACCGGGGAGCTGTTTTTT
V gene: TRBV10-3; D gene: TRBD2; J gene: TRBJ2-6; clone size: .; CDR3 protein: CAISGARLAGIHSGANVLTF; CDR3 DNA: TGTGCCATCAGTGGGGCCCGACTAGCGGGAATACATTCTGGGGCCAACGTCCTGACTTTC
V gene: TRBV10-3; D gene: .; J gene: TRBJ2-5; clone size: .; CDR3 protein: CAISAQAGETQYF; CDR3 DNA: TGTGCCATCAGTGCACAGGCTGGAGAGACCCAGTACTTC
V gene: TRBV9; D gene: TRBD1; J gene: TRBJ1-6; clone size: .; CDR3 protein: CASSVGDRGPLHF; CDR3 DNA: TGTGCCAGCAGCGTAGGGGACAGGGGGCCCCTCCACTTT
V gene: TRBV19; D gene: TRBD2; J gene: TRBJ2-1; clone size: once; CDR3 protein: CASSIGAGVFDEQFF; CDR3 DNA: TGTGCCAGTAGTATAGGAGCGGGAGTATTCGATGAGCAGTTCTTC
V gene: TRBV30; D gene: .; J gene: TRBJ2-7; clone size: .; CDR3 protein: CAWTPLDRSNSYEQYF; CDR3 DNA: TGTGCCTGGACTCCCTTGGACCGTAGCAACTCCTACGAGCAGTACTTC
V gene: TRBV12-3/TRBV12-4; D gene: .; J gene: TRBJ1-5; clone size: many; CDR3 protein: CASSPGTANQPQHF; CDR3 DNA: TGTGCCAGCAGTCCCGGGACGGCAAATCAGCCCCAGCATTTT
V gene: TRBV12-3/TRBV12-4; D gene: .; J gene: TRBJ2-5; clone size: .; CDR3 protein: CASSPEGRLGETQYF; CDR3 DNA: TGTGCCAGCAGTCCCGAGGGGCGTCTGGGTGAGACCCAGTACTTC
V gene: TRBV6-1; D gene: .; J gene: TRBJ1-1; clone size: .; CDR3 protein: CASSDQPISEAFF; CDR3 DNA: TGTGCCAGCAGTGATCAGCCAATTTCTGAAGCTTTCTTT
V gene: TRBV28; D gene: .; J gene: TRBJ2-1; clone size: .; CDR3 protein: CASSRPRNEQFF; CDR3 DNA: TGTGCCAGCAGTCGTCCCCGCAATGAGCAGTTCTTC
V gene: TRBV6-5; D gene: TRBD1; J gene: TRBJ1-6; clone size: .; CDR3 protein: CASSYEGQGANSPLHF; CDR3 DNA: TGTGCCAGCAGTTACGAAGGACAGGGGGCGAATTCACCCCTCCACTTT
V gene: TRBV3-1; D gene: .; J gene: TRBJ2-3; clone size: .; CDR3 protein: CASSQDFRGGRTDTQYF; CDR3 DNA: TGTGCCAGCAGCCAAGATTTTCGAGGGGGTAGGACAGATACGCAGTATTTT
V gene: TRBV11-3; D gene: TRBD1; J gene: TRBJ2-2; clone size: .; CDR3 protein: CASSRDRRNTGELFF; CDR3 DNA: TGTGCCAGCAGCAGGGACAGGCGTAACACCGGGGAGCTGTTTTTT
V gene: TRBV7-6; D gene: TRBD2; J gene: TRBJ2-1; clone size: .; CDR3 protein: CASSLAGREVYTSSYNEQFF; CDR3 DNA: TGTGCCAGCAGCTTAGCAGGGAGGGAGGTGTACACTAGCTCCTACAATGAGCAGTTCTTC
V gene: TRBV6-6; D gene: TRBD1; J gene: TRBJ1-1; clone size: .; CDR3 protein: CASSYTGGTEAFF; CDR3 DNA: TGTGCCAGCAGTTATACAGGGGGCACTGAAGCTTTCTTT
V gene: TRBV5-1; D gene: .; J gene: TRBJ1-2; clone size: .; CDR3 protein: CASSLAQAGEDGYTF; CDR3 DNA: TGCGCCAGCAGCTTGGCCCAGGCAGGGGAGGATGGCTACACCTTC
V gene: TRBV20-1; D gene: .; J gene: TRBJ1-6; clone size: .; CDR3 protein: CSARGKQGSNSPLHF; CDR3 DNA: TGCAGTGCTAGAGGAAAGCAGGGTAGTAATTCACCCCTCCACTTT
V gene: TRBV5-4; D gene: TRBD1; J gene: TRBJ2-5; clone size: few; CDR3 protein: CASSQGGTGSLFGETQYF; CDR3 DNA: TGTGCCAGCAGCCAAGGAGGGACAGGGTCCCTTTTTGGAGAGACCCAGTACTTC
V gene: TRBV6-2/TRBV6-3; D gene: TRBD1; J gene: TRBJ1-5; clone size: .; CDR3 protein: CASSYLGPGQGNQPQHF; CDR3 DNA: TGTGCCAGCAGTTACTTAGGACCAGGACAGGGCAATCAGCCCCAGCATTTT
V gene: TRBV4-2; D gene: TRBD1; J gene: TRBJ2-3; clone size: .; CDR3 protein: CASSLGTGIGDTQYF; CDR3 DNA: TGTGCCAGCAGCCTCGGGACAGGGATCGGAGATACGCAGTATTTT
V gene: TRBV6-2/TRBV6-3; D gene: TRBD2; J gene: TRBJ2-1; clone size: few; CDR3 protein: CASSSVSAGNGWEQFF; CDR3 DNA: TGTGCCAGCAGTTCCGTTTCAGCGGGAAACGGTTGGGAGCAGTTCTTC
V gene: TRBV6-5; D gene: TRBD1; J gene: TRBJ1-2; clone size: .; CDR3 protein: CASSAGTGASFGYTF; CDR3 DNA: TGTGCCAGCAGTGCCGGGACAGGGGCTAGTTTTGGCTACACCTTC